The 6 T cell receptor beta chains reported below all come from one sample, sequenced in a study of CD8+CD57+ T cells in acquired aplastic anemia. For CDR3 and TCR beta VDJ profiling, genomic DNA was the template used. TCRdb processed the reads anew with MiXCR; each CDR3 protein has one entry. The table shows hundreds of thousands of distinct CDR3 sequences, with approximately 79% occurring only once. Those patients picked for sequencing had displayed CD8+CD57+ cell expansion on flow cytometry. Sequencing was carried out using sorted CD4+, CD8+, or CD8+CD57+ T cells (not recorded which) from PBMCs. The receptor set was obtained from a human donor with aplastic anemia.

The chain carries TRBV20-1 and TRBJ2-3, with 9 bases that match TRBD1. CDR3 size: 15 residues. The germline gives CDR1 DFQATT, CDR2 SNEGSKA (reference sequence). With 0 bases clipped from V and 4 bases from J, the junction kept 5 bases outside the gene matches. The CDR3 region is CSARDGDRAADTQYF. The CDR3 DNA is TGCAGTGCTAGAGACGGGGACAGGGCGGCAGATACGCAGTATTTT.

This clonotype was recorded a few times. The V and J genes are TRBV7-3 and TRBJ2-5; D may be TRBD1 (6 bases). This CDR3 has 15 residues. CDR1 is SGHTA and CDR2 is FQGTGA in the germline V gene. Trimming shortened V by 8 bases and J by 14 bases, and 30 bases separated the two germline ends. The CDR3 sequence is CASSRQANAVEHRYF. The CDR3 nucleotides read TGTGCCAGCTCAAGACAGGCCAACGCCGTTGAACACCGATACTTC.

Here the CDR3 DNA reads TGTGCCAGCAGTGAAGAGGGCGGGGGGAGCAGCGCGCAGTACTTC. Translating it yields CASSEEGGGSSAQYF. V gene TRBV2 combines with J gene TRBJ2-7, with 8 positions matching TRBD2. Trimming removed 1 base from V and 9 bases from J; junction bases left unmatched: 11. From germline, CDR1 is SNHLY and CDR2 FYNNEI. The CDR3 runs to 15 residues.

In the case of this clonotype: One junction end disagrees with the germline gene, perhaps due to a read error. This chain links TRBV7-8 with TRBJ2-5; TRBD2 is a possible D gene (6 bases). The germline V gene encodes CDR1 SGHVS and CDR2 FQNEAQ. This CDR3 has 12 amino acids. Here the CDR3 DNA reads TGTGCCAGACACGGAGCTGGAGGGACCGAGTCCTTC. Its protein product is CARHGAGGTESF. The whole variable domain, remainder taken from reference TRBV7-8 and TRBJ2-5, is GAGVSQSPRYKVAKRGQDVALRCDPISGHVSLFWYQQALGQGPEFLTYFQNEAQLDKSGLPSDRFFAERPEGSVSTLKIQRTQQEDSAVYLCARHGAGGTESFGPGTRLLVL.

On this clonotype: An end of the junction differs from the germline gene, which may be a read error. This chain joins TRBV11-3 and TRBJ2-5; D remains ambiguous. The CDR3 has 15 amino acids. CDR1 is SGHNT, CDR2 YENEEA, per germline. CDR3 sequence (DNA): TGTGCCAGCGGCTTAGGTCTGACATGGGGAGAGACCCAGTACTTC. Translating it yields CASGLGLTWGETQYF.

In the case of this clonotype: This may be a read error: a much more frequent sequence differs by one nucleotide. The J gene is TRBJ2-3, the V gene TRBV7-8; D might be TRBD2 (6 bases). Germline V gene sequence: CDR1 SGHVS, CDR2 FQNEAQ. The CDR3 has 13 amino acids. CDR3 residues: CASSLAGGPDPHF. CDR3 DNA: TGTGCCAGCAGCTTAGCGGGAGGTCCCGATCCGCATTTT. Full variable domain (missing parts from reference TRBV7-8 and TRBJ2-3): GAGVSQSPRYKVAKRGQDVALRCDPISGHVSLFWYQQALGQGPEFLTYFQNEAQLDKSGLPSDRFFAERPEGSVSTLKIQRTQQEDSAVYLCASSLAGGPDPHFGPGTRLTVL.